Below, 29 T cell receptor beta chains from the same sample are listed, as sequenced in a study of control samples from healthy donors and cancer patients. TCRdb's copy holds only in-frame clones and misses some; the assay was immunoSEQ multiplex PCR. The sample has about 200,000 clones, about 90% seen once. The sequencing input was blood. These receptors originate from a man aged 25-40 years in good health.

The chain employs TRBV25-1 and TRBJ2-3; 7 bases are a match to TRBD1. CDR1 is MGHDK and CDR2 is SYGVNS in the germline V gene. The CDR3 loop spans 13 amino acids. After removal of 4 bases from V and 7 bases from J, the junction contained 5 bases not matched to a gene. For the CDR3, the DNA is TGTGCCAGCAGTGGCCGACAGGGAAATACGCAGTATTTT. The encoded protein is CASSGRQGNTQYF.

This clone occurred a few times. The rearrangement uses TRBV7-2 and TRBJ1-2; D is undetermined. V was shortened by 3 bases and J by 3 bases, with 11 bases between the two germline ends. The CDR3 runs to 14 residues. Germline lookup yields CDR1 SGHTA and CDR2 FQGNSA. In DNA, the CDR3 is TGTGCCAGCAGCTTCTTAGCTAGAGACTATGGCTACACCTTC. Its protein product is CASSFLARDYGYTF.

The chain links TRBV6-6 to TRBJ1-3; tentative D call: TRBD1 (5 bases). CDR3 size: 15 residues. CDR1 and CDR2 (germline): MNHNY, SVGAGI (reference sequence). The germline V and J ends were trimmed by 8 bases and 2 bases, with 16 bases remaining between them. DNA of the CDR3: TGTGCCAGCTCAAAGCCGGGGGGTGCTGGAAACACCATATATTTT. Translating it yields CASSKPGGAGNTIYF.

This rearrangement joins TRBV5-6 to TRBJ1-1; 7 nucleotides line up with TRBD1. Germline-derived CDR1 and CDR2 are SGHDT and YYEEEE. The ends lost 0 bases at V and 5 bases at J; junction bases unmatched: 7. The CDR3 length is 15 residues. CDR3 coding DNA: TGTGCCAGCAGCTTGGCCCCGACAGGGCGGACTGAAGCTTTCTTT. Its protein product is CASSLAPTGRTEAFF.

The chain joins TRBV7-9 to TRBJ2-1, with 7 nucleotides matching TRBD2. CDR3 length: 13 amino acids. CDR1 and CDR2 (germline): SEHNR, FQNEAQ (reference sequence). The trim removed 4 bases at V and 9 bases at J, leaving 6 bases unmatched. The CDR3 here is CASSSPTSSEQFF. For the CDR3, the DNA is TGTGCCAGCAGCTCTCCGACTAGCAGTGAGCAGTTCTTC. Full variable domain (outside the CDR3, taken from reference TRBV7-9 and TRBJ2-1): DTGVSQNPRHKITKRGQNVTFRCDPISEHNRLYWYRQTLGQGPEFLTYFQNEAQLEKSRLLSDRFSAERPKGSFSTLEIQRTEQGDSAMYLCASSSPTSSEQFFGPGTRLTVL.

This clone has a single count. J is TRBJ1-5 and V is TRBV2; D is ambiguous. Germline assignment: CDR1 SNHLY and CDR2 FYNNEI. This CDR3 is built from 16 residues. V lost 4 bases, J lost 2 bases, and 15 bases lay in between. The CDR3 coding sequence is TGTGCCAGCAGTGGGCGAACGGCCCGCGGCAATCAGCCCCAGCATTTT. It codes for CASSGRTARGNQPQHF.

The genes are TRBV29-1 and TRBJ2-3; D is ambiguous. V was clipped by 2 bases and J by 4 bases, with 16 bases between them. CDR1 and CDR2 (germline): SQVTM, ANQGSEA. The length of the CDR3 is 15 residues. CDR3 protein: CSVELTLVSPDTQYF. The CDR3 DNA follows: TGCAGCGTTGAACTTACGTTGGTCAGCCCAGATACGCAGTATTTT.

The rearrangement uses TRBV6-5 and TRBJ1-2; TRBD1 matches 11 bases. With 5 bases clipped from V and 6 bases from J, the junction kept 2 bases outside the gene matches. The CDR3 is made up of 13 amino acids. The germline CDR1 and CDR2 sequences are MNHEY and SVGAGI. The CDR3 DNA follows: TGTGCCAGCAGTCGGACAGGGGGCGATGGCTACACCTTC. Protein product: CASSRTGGDGYTF.

This chain connects TRBV5-4 to TRBJ1-2; D is unresolved. Trimming removed 1 base from V and 6 bases from J, with 28 bases in between. The CDR3 totals 19 residues. Germline V lookup: CDR1 SGHNT, CDR2 YYREEE (reference sequence). The CDR3 DNA reads as TGTGCCAGCAGCTTGTCTCCTTTTGGGTCGGACTACGGGAGCAATGGCTACACCTTC. Its translation: CASSLSPFGSDYGSNGYTF.

The chain uses TRBV19 and TRBJ1-5; D remains unclear. The CDR3 extends over 15 amino acids. V lost 8 bases and J lost 3, with 17 bases in between. Looked up from germline, CDR1 is LNHDA and CDR2 is SQIVND (reference sequence). CDR3 DNA sequence: TGTGCCAGTTCCGTACTCGAACTCCCCAATCAGCCCCAGCATTTT. It yields the protein CASSVLELPNQPQHF.

The gene calls are TRBV2 and TRBJ2-1; D unresolved. The V gene lost 6 bases and the J gene lost 6 bases, with 12 bases spanning the gap. CDR1 SNHLY and CDR2 FYNNEI come from the germline V gene. The CDR3 is made up of 13 amino acids. The CDR3 DNA reads as TGTGCCAGCAGGTTCTCCCTTCTCAATGAGCAGTTCTTC. It codes for CASRFSLLNEQFF.

CDR3 in DNA: TGTGCCAGCAGCCCCCGGGGGGCAGGGGTTGAAGCTTTCTTT. Its protein product is CASSPRGAGVEAFF. The genes are TRBV9 and TRBJ1-1; D might be TRBD1 (6 bases). CDR3 length: 14 residues. Trimming shortened V by 4 bases and J by 7 bases, and 17 bases separated the two germline ends. Germline V gene data show CDR1 as SGDLS and CDR2 as YYNGEE.

This clone was detected ten times or more. This chain uses TRBV7-2 with TRBJ1-6; possible D gene TRBD1, 6 bases. Between the trimmed V and J ends, which lost 6 bases and 6 bases, there was a span of 15 bases. The CDR3 has 15 residues. Germline CDR1 SGHTA, CDR2 FQGNSA. CDR3 residues: CASSQAGTRNSPLHF. The CDR3 nucleotides read TGTGCCAGCAGTCAGGCCGGGACACGTAATTCACCCCTCCACTTT. The full variable domain, its missing parts supplied by reference TRBV7-2 and TRBJ1-6, is GAGVSQSPSNKVTEKGKDVELRCDPISGHTALYWYRQSLGQGLEFLIYFQGNSAPDKSGLPSDRFSAERTGGSVSTLTIQRTQQEDSAVYLCASSQAGTRNSPLHFGNGTRLTVT.

V usage is TRBV18 and J usage is TRBJ1-2, with a possible D match to TRBD1 (5 bases). Germline V gene lookup returns CDR1 KGHSH and CDR2 LQKENI. V gave up 1 base and J gave up 2 bases, with 11 bases separating them. The CDR3 covers 15 residues. In DNA, the CDR3 is TGTGCCAGCTCACCACGATCCGGGACCAACTATGGCTACACCTTC. Its translation: CASSPRSGTNYGYTF.

CDR3 coding DNA: TGTGCCAGCAGCACAGGGGGAAGGACTGAAGCTTTCTTT. Translated, it gives CASSTGGRTEAFF. J is TRBJ1-1 and V is TRBV2; TRBD1 matches at 8 bases. The germline gives CDR1 SNHLY, CDR2 FYNNEI. The CDR3 contains 13 residues. The J segment lost 5 bases and the V segment lost 6 bases, leaving 5 bases of the junction unmatched.

This clone was observed a single time. The chain has TRBV2 and TRBJ2-2; D unresolved. Trimming cost V 4 bases and J 3 bases, with 9 bases left between them. Per the germline V gene, CDR1 is SNHLY and CDR2 is FYNNEI. The CDR3 extends over 14 amino acids. CDR3 amino acids: CASSVEVDTGELFF. The CDR3 nucleotides read TGTGCCAGCAGTGTAGAGGTCGACACCGGGGAGCTGTTTTTT.

V gene TRBV27 combines with J gene TRBJ2-2; perhaps TRBD1 as D (5 bases). The CDR3 covers 15 residues. Germline CDR1 MNHEY, CDR2 SMNVEV (reference sequence). V lost 8 bases and J lost 6, with 19 bases in between. The CDR3 loop reads CASRAQGMDAGELFF. CDR3 coding DNA: TGTGCCAGCCGAGCGCAGGGTATGGATGCCGGGGAGCTGTTTTTT.

The chain carries TRBV7-9 and TRBJ1-4; D remains unclear. This CDR3 spans 14 amino acids. Per germline, CDR1 SEHNR and CDR2 FQNEAQ (reference sequence). With 2 bases removed from V and 5 bases from J, the gap between germline ends came to 9 bases. CDR3 protein: CASSLRQTNEKLFF. CDR3 in DNA: TGTGCCAGCAGCTTAAGGCAGACCAATGAAAAACTGTTTTTT.

The rearrangement links TRBV5-1 to TRBJ2-1; D perhaps matches TRBD1 (6 bases). With 0 bases removed from V and 2 bases from J, the gap between germline ends came to 9 bases. Germline V gives CDR1 SGHRS, CDR2 YFSETQ. The CDR3 sequence is 15 residues long. The CDR3: CASSLDRDTYNEQFF. As DNA, the CDR3 is TGCGCCAGCAGCTTGGACAGGGATACCTACAATGAGCAGTTCTTC.

The chain links TRBV2 to TRBJ2-1; 9 bases are a match to TRBD2. The CDR3 is made up of 15 amino acids. CDR1 is SNHLY, CDR2 FYNNEI, per germline. J lost 8 bases, V lost 3 bases, and 8 bases had no gene match. This chain's CDR3 is CASSESRGGLYEQFF. DNA for the CDR3: TGTGCCAGCAGTGAGTCGCGGGGGGGCTTGTATGAGCAGTTCTTC.

The chain combines TRBV27 with TRBJ2-2; TRBD1 agrees at 8 bases. The CDR3 length is 16 residues. CDR1 is MNHEY, CDR2 SMNVEV, per germline (reference sequence). Losses at the gene ends were 3 bases for V and 7 bases for J; bases not matched to a gene: 10. The CDR3 sequence: CASSFGVPGGYGELFF. Here the CDR3 DNA reads TGTGCCAGCAGTTTTGGGGTCCCAGGGGGCTACGGGGAGCTGTTTTTT.

The V gene is TRBV27, the J gene TRBJ1-5; tentatively, D is TRBD1 (6 bases). The CDR3 covers 21 residues. Looked up from germline, CDR1 is MNHEY and CDR2 is SMNVEV (reference sequence). V dropped 5 bases and J dropped 6 bases, with 35 bases sitting between them. The CDR3 here is CASSPGTTEIFSFKIRQPQHF. In DNA, the CDR3 is TGTGCCAGCAGTCCGGGGACAACGGAGATTTTTAGCTTTAAAATTCGTCAGCCCCAGCATTTT.

The rearrangement uses TRBV2 and TRBJ1-5; D remains ambiguous. Germline values: CDR1 SNHLY, CDR2 FYNNEI. Between the trimmed V and J ends, which lost 7 bases and 3 bases, there was a span of 10 bases. CDR3 size: 13 residues. The CDR3 DNA reads as TGTGCCAGCACCCGATCGGACAATCAGCCCCAGCATTTT. This sequence encodes CASTRSDNQPQHF. Full variable domain (outside the CDR3, taken from reference TRBV2 and TRBJ1-5): EPEVTQTPSHQVTQMGQEVILRCVPISNHLYFYWYRQILGQKVEFLVSFYNNEISEKSEIFDDQFSVERPDGSNFTLKIRSTKLEDSAMYFCASTRSDNQPQHFGDGTRLSIL.

The chain couples TRBV4-1 to TRBJ2-2; D is perhaps TRBD2 (6 bases). Germline CDR1 is MGHRA and CDR2 is YSYEKL. The CDR3 runs 13 residues. Trimming took 3 bases from V and 12 from J, leaving 14 bases between them. For the CDR3, the DNA is TGCGCCAGCAGCCAGGCCCGGAGGGCGCAGCTGTTTTTT. Translated: CASSQARRAQLFF.

This clone was seen only once. As DNA, the CDR3 is TGCGCCAGCAGCCAAGTCACTAGCGTCGCCTACGAGCAGTACTTC. Translated: CASSQVTSVAYEQYF. The V gene is TRBV4-1, the J gene TRBJ2-7; 7 positions match TRBD2. V dropped 1 base and J dropped 2; count of bases not matched to a gene: 5. In germline, CDR1 is MGHRA, CDR2 YSYEKL. This CDR3 is built from 15 residues.

The chain has TRBV19 and TRBJ2-6; D possibly uses TRBD1 or TRBD2 (6 bases each). Trimming cost V 7 bases and J 2 bases, with 15 bases left between them. This CDR3 spans 16 amino acids. The V gene's germline CDR1 is LNHDA and CDR2 SQIVND (reference sequence). CDR3 in DNA: TGTGCCAGTACCACTTTTGGGGGGCCTGGGGCCAACGTCCTGACTTTC. Encoded protein: CASTTFGGPGANVLTF.

The chain couples TRBV11-3 to TRBJ2-1; D may be TRBD2 (5 bases). This CDR3 has 13 residues. The germline CDR1 and CDR2 sequences are SGHNT and YENEEA. V was pared by 3 bases and J by 12 bases, with 15 bases between. The CDR3 spells CASSFSGNSPQFF. DNA of the CDR3: TGTGCCAGCAGCTTCTCCGGGAACAGCCCGCAGTTCTTC.

V is TRBV11-3 and J is TRBJ2-1; 9 bases agree with TRBD1. The CDR3 has 16 residues. V lost 1 base to trimming and J lost 2 bases; unmatched junction nucleotides: 3. Germline V gene lookup returns CDR1 SGHNT and CDR2 YENEEA. The CDR3 DNA reads as TGTGCCAGCAGCTTAGCGTGGACAGGGGCCTACAATGAGCAGTTCTTC. Its translation: CASSLAWTGAYNEQFF.

J is TRBJ2-2 and V is TRBV18, with TRBD2 identical over 11 bases. The CDR3 spans 16 residues. The V gene's germline CDR1 is KGHSH and CDR2 LQKENI. Losses at the gene ends were 3 bases for V and 3 bases for J; bases not matched to a gene: 3. The CDR3 sequence is CASSPGGLADTGELFF. In nucleotides, the CDR3 is TGTGCCAGCTCACCTGGGGGACTAGCGGACACCGGGGAGCTGTTTTTT.